A single sample is the source of the 27 T cell receptor beta chains below, sequenced in a study of blood T cell repertoires in COVID-19. Sequencing used immunoSEQ multiplex PCR; TCRdb keeps in-frame clones, though not all of them. The profile shows 250,000 to 350,000 clones, 80% to 90% of them singletons. Sequenced: PBMCs or T cells enriched from blood (not recorded which). Receptors were obtained from a woman in her 30s who had recovered from COVID-19.

The chain recombines TRBV2 with TRBJ1-1, with 9 bases that match TRBD1. Germline lookup yields CDR1 SNHLY and CDR2 FYNNEI. The CDR3 contains 15 residues. The ends lost 9 bases at V and 4 bases at J; junction bases unmatched: 12. The CDR3 reads CASGQAGTGSTEAFF. The CDR3 region has the DNA TGTGCCAGTGGACAGGCTGGGACAGGGAGCACTGAAGCTTTCTTT.

The rearrangement uses TRBV5-1 and TRBJ1-3, with D possibly being TRBD1 (5 bases). From germline, CDR1 is SGHRS and CDR2 YFSETQ. The V end was cut by 0 bases, the J end by 4 bases, with 11 bases between. CDR3 length: 15 amino acids. The CDR3: CASSLVGDLGNTIYF. The CDR3 DNA reads as TGCGCCAGCAGCTTGGTAGGGGATCTAGGAAACACCATATATTTT.

DNA of the CDR3: TGTGCCAGCAGTTTAATTACAGAGCAGTACTTC. Protein sequence: CASSLITEQYF. The J gene is TRBJ2-7, the V gene TRBV28, with no clear D. CDR3 length equals 11 residues. Germline CDR1 MDHEN, CDR2 SYDVKM. V was shortened by 2 bases and J by 7 bases, with 6 bases between the two germline ends. Combining the CDR3 with reference TRBV28 and TRBJ2-7 gives the whole variable domain DVKVTQSSRYLVKRTGEKVFLECVQDMDHENMFWYRQDPGLGLRLIYFSYDVKMKEKGDIPEGYSVSREKKERFSLILESASTNQTSMYLCASSLITEQYFGPGTRLTVT.

The chain recombines TRBV27 with TRBJ2-6, with TRBD1 as a possible D gene (6 bases). This CDR3 comprises 15 residues. Germline V gene lookup returns CDR1 MNHEY and CDR2 SMNVEV (reference sequence). The V end was cut by 4 bases, the J end by 2 bases, with 9 bases between. The CDR3: CASSYSGAGANVLTF. CDR3 in DNA: TGTGCCAGCAGTTACTCAGGGGCTGGGGCCAACGTCCTGACTTTC.

This rearrangement joins TRBV7-8 to TRBJ2-1; D remains unclear. Trimming removed 1 base at V and 3 bases at J, with 13 bases between. Germline V lookup: CDR1 SGHVS, CDR2 FQNEAQ. This CDR3 region has 16 residues. Here the CDR3 reads CASSLGFNPYYNEQFF. CDR3 bases: TGTGCCAGCAGCTTAGGGTTTAACCCCTACTACAATGAGCAGTTCTTC.

This sequence joins TRBV9 and TRBJ2-7, with a possible D match to TRBD2 (6 bases). Trimming cost V 0 bases and J 2 bases, with 9 bases left between them. Germline CDR1 SGDLS, CDR2 YYNGEE. The CDR3 extends over 14 amino acids. CDR3 sequence: CASSVEEGPYEQYF. In DNA, the CDR3 is TGTGCCAGCAGCGTAGAGGAGGGACCCTACGAGCAGTACTTC.

The V call is TRBV27, the J call TRBJ1-2; the match to TRBD1 covers 10 bases. Germline CDR1 MNHEY, CDR2 SMNVEV (reference sequence). J lost 4 bases, V lost 3 bases, and 8 bases had no gene match. The CDR3 has 16 residues. CDR3 DNA sequence: TGTGCCAGCAGTTTCCTCCGGGACAGGGGCGTCTATGGCTACACCTTC. The encoded protein is CASSFLRDRGVYGYTF.

The chain employs TRBV7-2 and TRBJ2-1; 14 bases fit TRBD2. V shed 6 bases and J 8 bases; nucleotides not matched to a gene: 3. Germline CDR1 reads SGHTA; CDR2 reads FQGNSA. The CDR3 has 14 amino acids. CDR3 in amino acids: CASRTSGGVDEQFF. The DNA for the CDR3 is TGTGCCAGCAGGACTAGCGGGGGGGTAGATGAGCAGTTCTTC.

The chain combines TRBV3-1 (or the pseudogene TRBV3-2) with TRBJ2-1; 10 nucleotides match TRBD1. Looked up from germline, CDR1 is LGHDT and CDR2 is YNNKEL (reference sequence). V gave up 2 bases and J gave up 9 bases; unmatched junction bases: 7. The CDR3 runs 15 residues. The CDR3, as DNA: TGTGCCAGCAGCCAAACCGGGACAGGGGTTATTGAGCAGTTCTTC. Translation gives CASSQTGTGVIEQFF.

V gene TRBV5-4 combines with J gene TRBJ1-2; tentative D call: TRBD1 (5 bases). The CDR3 has 15 amino acids. V was shortened by 3 bases and J by 3 bases, with 15 bases between the two germline ends. Germline CDR1 and CDR2: SGHNT and YYREEE (reference sequence). The chain's CDR3 is CASSSLGRGDYGYTF. The CDR3 region has the DNA TGTGCCAGCAGCTCTTTAGGACGGGGGGACTATGGCTACACCTTC.

The chain combines TRBV7-9 with TRBJ2-7; D uncertain. The CDR3 runs to 16 residues. The V gene's germline CDR1 is SEHNR and CDR2 FQNEAQ (reference sequence). The V end lost 4 bases, the J end lost 2 bases, and 18 bases lay between the germline ends. CDR3 loop: CASSSYIRERAYEQYF. The CDR3 nucleotides are TGTGCCAGCAGCTCCTACATCCGCGAGCGCGCCTACGAGCAGTACTTC.

This chain joins TRBV28 and TRBJ2-7; no clear D gene. V was shortened by 1 base and J by 3 bases, with 10 bases between the two germline ends. CDR3 length equals 14 residues. CDR1 is MDHEN and CDR2 is SYDVKM in the germline V gene. For the CDR3, the DNA is TGTGCCAGCAGTTTATCCTGGCGGATCTACGAGCAGTACTTC. Protein: CASSLSWRIYEQYF.

The V gene is TRBV7-4, the J gene TRBJ2-4; TRBD1 is a possible D gene (5 bases). This CDR3 is 21 amino acids long. Germline lookup yields CDR1 SGHVT and CDR2 SQSDAQ. The V and J ends lost 5 bases and 1 base respectively, with 30 bases between them. CDR3 amino acids: CASSPLGRQGLPIMAKNIQYF. CDR3 sequence (DNA): TGTGCCAGCAGCCCGCTGGGCCGGCAGGGCCTACCGATCATGGCCAAAAACATTCAGTACTTC.

CDR3 loop: CASSYLRQGARYGYTF. CDR3 bases: TGTGCCAGCAGTTACCTTAGACAGGGGGCACGCTATGGCTACACCTTC. The chain recombines TRBV6-5 with TRBJ1-2, with 10 bases fitting TRBD1. CDR3 length: 16 amino acids. The V gene's germline CDR1 is MNHEY and CDR2 SVGAGI. Unmatched junction bases numbered 7, after V lost 2 bases and J lost 4 bases.

The rearrangement links TRBV9 to TRBJ2-1; no definite D call. V was pared by 0 bases and J by 10 bases, with 5 bases between. The CDR3 loop spans 11 amino acids. Germline loops: CDR1 SGDLS, CDR2 YYNGEE. CDR3: CASSVGGEQFF. CDR3 DNA: TGTGCCAGCAGCGTAGGCGGAGAGCAGTTCTTC.

Only one count was recorded for this clone. The chain employs TRBV3-1 (or the pseudogene TRBV3-2) and TRBJ2-2; 12 positions agree with TRBD2. V lost 0 bases to trimming and J lost 7 bases; unmatched junction nucleotides: 9. Germline V lookup: CDR1 LGHDT, CDR2 YNNKEL (reference sequence). This CDR3 contains 18 residues. This CDR3 is CASSQEFLAGGRGGELFF. CDR3 nucleotide sequence: TGTGCCAGCAGCCAAGAGTTTCTAGCGGGAGGGCGTGGCGGGGAGCTGTTTTTT.

This clone was seen a few times. Here the CDR3 DNA reads TGTGCCAGCAGCGAGACAACCACAGGGGGCACTGAAGCTTTCTTT. Its translation is CASSETTTGGTEAFF. The V gene is TRBV28, the J gene TRBJ1-1, with TRBD1 identical over 8 bases. The germline V gene encodes CDR1 MDHEN and CDR2 SYDVKM. This CDR3 has 15 residues. V shed 6 bases and J 4 bases; nucleotides not matched to a gene: 10.

The gene calls are TRBV4-1 and TRBJ2-3; TRBD2 matches 16 bases. This CDR3 comprises 17 residues. CDR1 and CDR2 (germline): MGHRA, YSYEKL. V shed 0 bases and J 8 bases; nucleotides not matched to a gene: 5. CDR3 amino acids: CASSQDRGTSGRVTQYF. CDR3 nucleotides: TGCGCCAGCAGCCAAGATAGGGGGACTAGCGGGAGGGTTACGCAGTATTTT.

This clone has just one count. J is TRBJ2-7 and V is TRBV7-8; TRBD1 might be the D (6 bases). Germline lookup yields CDR1 SGHVS and CDR2 FQNEAQ. The ends were cut back, 5 bases at V and 0 bases at J, with 14 bases in the middle. The CDR3 sequence is 15 residues long. The CDR3 loop reads CASSPDRLSSYEQYF. CDR3 DNA sequence: TGTGCCAGCAGCCCAGACAGGTTGAGCTCCTACGAGCAGTACTTC.

The V gene is TRBV3-1 (or the pseudogene TRBV3-2), the J gene TRBJ1-4; D uncertain. Germline V gene lookup returns CDR1 LGHDT and CDR2 YNNKEL (reference sequence). This CDR3 is 15 amino acids long. V lost 4 bases, J lost 1 base, and 10 bases lay in between. The CDR3: CASSPGSITNEKLFF. CDR3 DNA sequence: TGTGCCAGCAGCCCGGGTTCGATAACTAATGAAAAACTGTTTTTT.

The V gene is TRBV5-8, the J gene TRBJ2-1; D gene ambiguous. CDR1 SGHTS and CDR2 YDEGEE come from the germline V gene. V was cut by 0 bases and J by 2 bases, with 6 bases left in between. This CDR3 region has 14 residues. CDR3 in amino acids: CASSLAVTYNEQFF. The CDR3 DNA reads TGTGCCAGCAGCTTGGCGGTGACCTACAATGAGCAGTTCTTC.

The chain combines TRBV10-2 with TRBJ2-5; maybe TRBD2 (6 bases). Trimming cost V 3 bases and J 3 bases, with 14 bases left between them. Germline V gene sequence: CDR1 WSHSY, CDR2 SAAADI. The CDR3 totals 15 residues. The CDR3 sequence is CASSDLTSLEETQYF. DNA for the CDR3: TGCGCCAGCAGTGACCTGACTAGTTTAGAAGAGACCCAGTACTTC.

The V call is TRBV6-5, the J call TRBJ2-7; TRBD2 agrees at 7 bases. The germline V gene has CDR1 MNHEY and CDR2 SVGAGI. This CDR3 region has 15 residues. Losses at the gene ends were 4 bases for V and 2 bases for J; bases not matched to a gene: 8. The CDR3 DNA sequence: TGTGCCAGCAGTTTTGGACTAGAGTTGGCCTACGAGCAGTACTTC. As protein: CASSFGLELAYEQYF.

The chain joins TRBV28 to TRBJ1-5, with no clear D. The germline V and J ends were trimmed by 5 bases and 5 bases, with 13 bases remaining between them. Germline V gene sequence: CDR1 MDHEN, CDR2 SYDVKM. The CDR3 has 14 amino acids. Here the CDR3 reads CASSTFEEYQPQHF. The DNA of the CDR3 is TGTGCCAGCAGTACCTTCGAGGAGTATCAGCCCCAGCATTTT.

The genes are TRBV25-1 and TRBJ2-4; D may be TRBD1 (5 bases). There are 12 residues in the CDR3. Germline CDR1 MGHDK, CDR2 SYGVNS. The V end was cut by 2 bases, the J end by 6 bases, with 5 bases between. The CDR3 DNA is TGTGCCAGCAGTGAAGACAGAAACATTCAGTACTTC. Translated, it gives CASSEDRNIQYF.

The gene calls are TRBV19 and TRBJ1-5, with no clear D. This CDR3 comprises 13 residues. Trimming left V 3 bases short and J 2 bases short, with 5 bases between. Germline values: CDR1 LNHDA, CDR2 SQIVND (reference sequence). CDR3 in DNA: TGTGCCAGTAGTATGTCTGGCAATCAGCCCCAGCATTTT. This codes for CASSMSGNQPQHF.

This chain links TRBV28 with TRBJ1-6, with 8 bases fitting TRBD1. The germline V gene has CDR1 MDHEN and CDR2 SYDVKM. The V segment lost 5 bases and the J segment 10 bases; nucleotides outside the gene matches: 7. The CDR3 sequence is 14 residues long. CDR3 nucleotide sequence: TGTGCCAGCAGTCCGGGACAGGTAGTGTCACCCCTCCACTTT. Translation: CASSPGQVVSPLHF.